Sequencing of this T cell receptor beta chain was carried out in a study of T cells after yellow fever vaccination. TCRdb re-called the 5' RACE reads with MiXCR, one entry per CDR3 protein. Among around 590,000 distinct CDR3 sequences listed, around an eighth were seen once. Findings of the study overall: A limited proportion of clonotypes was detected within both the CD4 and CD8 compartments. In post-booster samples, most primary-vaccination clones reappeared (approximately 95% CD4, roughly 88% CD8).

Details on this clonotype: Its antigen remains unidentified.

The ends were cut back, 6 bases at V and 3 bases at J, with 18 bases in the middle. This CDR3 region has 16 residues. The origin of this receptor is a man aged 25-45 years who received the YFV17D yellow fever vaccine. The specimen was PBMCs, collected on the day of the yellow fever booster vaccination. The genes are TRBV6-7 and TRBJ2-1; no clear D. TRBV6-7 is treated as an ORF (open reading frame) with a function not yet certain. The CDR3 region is CASSPPTPKLYNEQFF. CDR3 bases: TGTGCCAGCAGCCCCCCCACTCCCAAACTCTACAATGAGCAGTTCTTC.